The TCR beta chain described here comes from a study of T-cell reconstitution after alpha-beta-depleted transplantation in children. Study-wide results and caveats: Surviving recipient T cells and thymic progenitors accounted for the high day-60 TCRbeta diversity observed in some patients. Hyperexpanded clones declined; after one year, newly produced T cells mostly supplied diversity. Approximately two months post-transplant, alpha-beta T cells reportedly originated from several hundred expanded graft clones.

Germline-derived CDR1 and CDR2 are KGHDR and SFDVKD. The J segment lost 7 bases and the V segment lost 11 bases, leaving 9 bases of the junction unmatched. The CDR3 is 14 residues long. The TCRbeta library incorporated unique molecular identifiers. TCRdb reanalysed the PCR reads using MiXCR and keeps one entry per CDR3 protein. This sample has 70,000 to 95,000 distinct CDR3 sequences, with about a sixth found just once. Concerning this clonotype: The antigen is undetermined.

The chain joins TRBV24-1 to TRBJ1-6; 8 bases match TRBD1. The material was PBMCs, mostly from graft donor cells, obtained 360 days after TCRalphabeta/CD19-depleted stem cell transplant. This receptor was identified in a male patient under 10 years old who had a stem cell transplant for acute lymphoblastic leukemia, so the T cells may come from the graft donor. The CDR3 here is CANVRDRKNSPLHF. The CDR3 bases are TGTGCCAACGTCCGGGACAGGAAAAATTCACCCCTCCACTTT.